One sample yielded the 24 T cell receptor beta chains listed below, sequenced in a study of blood T cell repertoires in COVID-19. The data were produced by immunoSEQ multiplex PCR, yet TCRdb's version contains in-frame clones alone and is incomplete. The repertoire holds about 230,000 clones, with 84% as singletons. The sample was peripheral blood. The receptors were sampled from a man aged 35-49 years who had recovered from COVID-19.

This chain joins TRBV6-6 and TRBJ2-1; D perhaps matches TRBD2 (6 bases). The V gene's germline CDR1 is MNHNY and CDR2 SVGAGI (reference sequence). The CDR3 totals 13 residues. Trimming stripped 7 bases from V and 0 bases from J, with 7 bases between. The CDR3 sequence is CASMEGSYNEQFF. The CDR3 region has the DNA TGTGCCAGCATGGAGGGCTCCTACAATGAGCAGTTCTTC.

This clone was recorded only once. The V gene is TRBV20-1, the J gene TRBJ2-1, with TRBD2 identical over 10 bases. CDR3 length: 16 residues. Germline loops: CDR1 DFQATT, CDR2 SNEGSKA (reference sequence). The V segment lost 3 bases and the J segment 4 bases; nucleotides outside the gene matches: 9. This CDR3 reads CSASSLSGREYNEQFF. In DNA form, the CDR3 reads TGCAGTGCTAGTTCCTTAAGCGGGAGGGAATACAATGAGCAGTTCTTC.

This chain joins TRBV4-1 and TRBJ2-3; 8 bases are shared with TRBD1. The germline CDR1 and CDR2 sequences are MGHRA and YSYEKL. J gave up 1 base and V 3 bases, and 6 bases lay outside the gene matches. The CDR3 is made up of 16 amino acids. CDR3: CASSHRGGQGTDTQYF. DNA for the CDR3: TGCGCCAGCAGCCACAGAGGGGGACAGGGCACAGATACGCAGTATTTT.

This sequence joins TRBV13 and TRBJ2-1; D may be TRBD1 (5 bases). Between the trimmed V and J ends, which lost 3 bases and 8 bases, there was a span of 5 bases. The CDR3 spans 11 residues. Germline values: CDR1 PRHDT, CDR2 FYEKMQ (reference sequence). The CDR3 bases are TGTGCCAGCAGCTTCAGGGATGAGCAGTTCTTC. Amino acid sequence: CASSFRDEQFF.

J is TRBJ2-3 and V is TRBV6-5, with a possible D match to TRBD2 (6 bases). The V end was cut by 0 bases, the J end by 6 bases, with 16 bases between. CDR1 MNHEY and CDR2 SVGAGI come from the germline V gene. CDR3 length: 16 amino acids. CDR3 nucleotide sequence: TGTGCCAGCAGTTACTCGGGGCTTGGGACTCGGGATACGCAGTATTTT. This gives the protein CASSYSGLGTRDTQYF.

The gene calls are TRBV3-1 (or the pseudogene TRBV3-2) and TRBJ2-3; 8 nucleotides match TRBD2. CDR3 length: 16 residues. Germline V CDR1 and CDR2: LGHDT, YNNKEL (reference sequence). V shed 0 bases, J shed 6 bases, and the junction held 8 bases outside the gene matches. This CDR3 reads CASSQEGAGAGDTQYF. In DNA, the CDR3 is TGTGCCAGCAGCCAAGAGGGAGCGGGAGCGGGCGATACGCAGTATTTT.

This chain uses TRBV2 with TRBJ2-7, with D possibly TRBD1 on 5 matching bases. V was trimmed by 4 bases and J by 5 bases, leaving 15 bases between them. Germline V lookup: CDR1 SNHLY, CDR2 FYNNEI. This CDR3 is built from 14 residues. The CDR3 sequence: CASSVDGAGDEQYF. The CDR3 bases are TGTGCCAGCAGTGTTGATGGGGCTGGGGACGAGCAGTACTTC.

This chain joins TRBV6-5 and TRBJ1-6; 9 bases fit TRBD1. The trim removed 4 bases at V and 10 bases at J, leaving 8 bases unmatched. Germline CDR1 and CDR2: MNHEY and SVGAGI. CDR3 length equals 15 residues. In nucleotides, the CDR3 is TGTGCCAGCAGTTTCGGGACAGGGCGGGTCTCACCCCTCCACTTT. Encoded protein: CASSFGTGRVSPLHF.

The rearrangement joins TRBV19 to TRBJ1-1, with 11 bases fitting TRBD1. Trimming took 0 bases from V and 7 from J; bases not matched to a gene: 4. The CDR3 extends over 15 amino acids. Per germline, CDR1 LNHDA and CDR2 SQIVND (reference sequence). CDR3 DNA sequence: TGTGCCAGTAGTATAGAGAGGGACAGGGGGGGTGAAGCTTTCTTT. Translated, it gives CASSIERDRGGEAFF.

Only one count was recorded for this clone. This chain connects TRBV5-1 to TRBJ2-5, with 7 bases fitting TRBD1. This CDR3 comprises 14 residues. V gave up 4 bases and J gave up 1 base; unmatched junction bases: 4. Germline lookup yields CDR1 SGHRS and CDR2 YFSETQ. The CDR3: CASSVGTAQETQYF. The CDR3, as DNA: TGCGCCAGCAGCGTCGGGACAGCCCAAGAGACCCAGTACTTC. The full variable domain, its missing parts supplied by reference TRBV5-1 and TRBJ2-5, is KAGVTQTPRYLIKTRGQQVTLSCSPISGHRSVSWYQQTPGQGLQFLFEYFSETQRNKGNFPGRFSGRQFSNSRSEMNVSTLELGDSALYLCASSVGTAQETQYFGPGTRLLVL.

The rearrangement links TRBV6-4 to TRBJ2-1, with D possibly being TRBD2 (6 bases). The germline V gene has CDR1 MRHNA and CDR2 SNTAGT. The CDR3 is 17 amino acids. Trimming removed 2 bases from V and 5 bases from J, with 19 bases in between. CDR3 residues: CASSDRGGIAPHNEQFF. For the CDR3, the DNA is TGTGCCAGCAGTGACCGGGGCGGGATAGCTCCCCACAATGAGCAGTTCTTC.

The CDR3 loop reads CASSTPGVDSPLHF. The CDR3 DNA sequence: TGTGCCAGCAGTACCCCAGGGGTTGATTCACCCCTCCACTTT. The genes are TRBV6-6 and TRBJ1-6; TRBD1 might be the D (6 bases). V was clipped by 5 bases and J by 8 bases, with 13 bases between them. Germline loops: CDR1 MNHNY, CDR2 SVGAGI (reference sequence). CDR3 size: 14 residues.

The V gene is TRBV7-9, the J gene TRBJ2-1; 11 nucleotides agree with TRBD2. This CDR3 has 16 amino acids. Germline CDR1 SEHNR, CDR2 FQNEAQ (reference sequence). J gave up 8 bases and V 3 bases, and 9 bases lay outside the gene matches. DNA for the CDR3: TGTGCCAGCAGCTTTGACCTAGCGGGAGGCCGCGATGAGCAGTTCTTC. Its translation: CASSFDLAGGRDEQFF.

The rearrangement uses TRBV2 and TRBJ2-3, with 8 nucleotides matching TRBD1. From germline, CDR1 is SNHLY and CDR2 FYNNEI. CDR3 length: 15 amino acids. V gave up 4 bases and J gave up 0 bases; unmatched junction bases: 3. The CDR3 protein is CASSGQGPSTDTQYF. The CDR3 DNA follows: TGTGCCAGCAGTGGACAGGGGCCAAGCACAGATACGCAGTATTTT.

This chain connects TRBV18 to TRBJ2-7, with a weak D call TRBD2 (5 bases). With 0 bases removed from V and 6 bases from J, the gap between germline ends came to 6 bases. The germline V gene encodes CDR1 KGHSH and CDR2 LQKENI. There are 12 residues in the CDR3. This chain's CDR3 is CASSPPGSEQYF. The CDR3 DNA is TGTGCCAGCTCACCACCGGGGAGCGAGCAGTACTTC.

V and J are TRBV18 and TRBJ2-3; 7 bases match TRBD1. The CDR3 is made up of 16 amino acids. The V gene end was trimmed by 5 bases and the J gene end by 4 bases; junction bases not matched to a gene: 12. Germline V gene data show CDR1 as KGHSH and CDR2 as LQKENI. CDR3 amino acids: CASSGSGTESADTQYF. The CDR3 DNA sequence: TGTGCCAGCTCAGGATCCGGGACAGAAAGCGCAGATACGCAGTATTTT. The variable domain in full, with the rest retrieved from reference TRBV18 and TRBJ2-3, is NAGVMQNPRHLVRRRGQEARLRCSPMKGHSHVYWYRQLPEEGLKFMVYLQKENIIDESGMPKERFSAEFPKEGPSILRIQQVVRGDSAAYFCASSGSGTESADTQYFGPGTRLTVL.

The rearrangement uses TRBV18 and TRBJ1-3; the D is unclear. The CDR3 has 14 residues. V shed 6 bases and J shed 3 bases, with 12 bases lying between them. Germline-derived CDR1 and CDR2 are KGHSH and LQKENI. CDR3 bases: TGTGCCAGCTCGCCTCGAGCCCGTGGAAACACCATATATTTT. It codes for CASSPRARGNTIYF.

The rearrangement uses TRBV19 and TRBJ2-2; tentatively, D is TRBD1 (6 bases). V dropped 5 bases and J dropped 6 bases, with 19 bases sitting between them. This CDR3 has 16 residues. The germline V gene encodes CDR1 LNHDA and CDR2 SQIVND (reference sequence). CDR3 protein: CASSLSFGWGPGELFF. DNA of the CDR3: TGTGCCAGTAGTTTGTCGTTTGGGTGGGGGCCCGGGGAGCTGTTTTTT. Using reference TRBV19 and TRBJ2-2 for the parts outside the CDR3, the full variable domain is DGGITQSPKYLFRKEGQNVTLSCEQNLNHDAMYWYRQDPGQGLRLIYYSQIVNDFQKGDIAEGYSVSREKKESFPLTVTSAQKNPTAFYLCASSLSFGWGPGELFFGEGSRLTVL.

The chain links TRBV19 to TRBJ2-2; no clear D gene. The CDR3 runs to 14 residues. Trimming pared 3 bases from V and 1 base from J, leaving 6 bases between. CDR1 LNHDA and CDR2 SQIVND come from the germline V gene (reference sequence). The CDR3 spells CASSIFRNTGELFF. DNA for the CDR3: TGTGCCAGTAGTATCTTTAGGAACACCGGGGAGCTGTTTTTT.

The chain couples TRBV24-1 to TRBJ1-2, with a tentative D call TRBD1 (6 bases). CDR1 is KGHDR, CDR2 SFDVKD, per germline. V was cut by 3 bases and J by 5 bases, with 12 bases left in between. This CDR3 region has 14 residues. CDR3 amino acids: CATSDNGQRYGYTF. In DNA form, the CDR3 reads TGTGCCACCAGTGATAATGGACAGCGTTATGGCTACACCTTC.

The chain has TRBV7-2 and TRBJ1-5; 8 positions agree with TRBD1. The CDR3 consists of 16 residues. J gave up 1 base and V 4 bases, and 6 bases lay outside the gene matches. Germline V gene data show CDR1 as SGHTA and CDR2 as FQGNSA. DNA of the CDR3: TGTGCCAGCAGCTCCCAGGGGGCTTGGAGCAATCAGCCCCAGCATTTT. Protein product: CASSSQGAWSNQPQHF.

This rearrangement joins TRBV9 to TRBJ2-1; the D gene is possibly TRBD2 (6 bases). CDR1 is SGDLS, CDR2 YYNGEE, per germline. Trimming shortened V by 4 bases and J by 7 bases, and 21 bases separated the two germline ends. The CDR3 runs to 16 residues. Written as DNA, the CDR3 is TGTGCCAGCAGCCCCTGGCGGGGTGACGGGTCGAATGAGCAGTTCTTC. Amino acid sequence: CASSPWRGDGSNEQFF.

The gene calls are TRBV29-1 and TRBJ2-5; D is unresolved. This CDR3 comprises 10 residues. The germline gives CDR1 SQVTM, CDR2 ANQGSEA. For the CDR3, the DNA is TGCAGTGGTTACTTCGAGACCCAGTACTTC. It is translated as CSGYFETQYF.

The chain has TRBV5-4 and TRBJ2-7; 7 bases agree with TRBD1. The germline gives CDR1 SGHNT, CDR2 YYREEE (reference sequence). The CDR3 loop spans 14 amino acids. The ends lost 0 bases at V and 4 bases at J; junction bases unmatched: 4. The DNA of the CDR3 is TGTGCCAGCAGCTTGGTTACAGGGGTGTACGAGCAGTACTTC. This translates into CASSLVTGVYEQYF.